This passage covers 32 T cell receptor beta chains from one sample sequenced in a study of T cell changes during pregnancy in multiple sclerosis. The repertoire was sequenced with immunoSEQ multiplex PCR; TCRdb's copy has only in-frame clones and lacks some. The sample has roughly 80,000 clones, about 90% seen once; the top ten hold under 1.5%. This specimen was peripheral blood, taken before pregnancy. The receptors shown here come from a female donor with multiple sclerosis, enrolled in a pregnancy study.

J is TRBJ2-7 and V is TRBV5-4, with 10 bases matching TRBD1. The J segment lost 6 bases and the V segment lost 4 bases, leaving 7 bases of the junction unmatched. The CDR3 is 14 amino acids. Germline CDR1 is SGHNT and CDR2 is YYREEE (reference sequence). The CDR3 sequence is CASSRKDRGGEQYF. CDR3 sequence (DNA): TGTGCCAGCAGCCGAAAGGACAGGGGGGGCGAGCAGTACTTC.

In its sample, this clone was seen once. This chain uses TRBV7-2 with TRBJ1-2; no definite D call. CDR1 SGHTA and CDR2 FQGNSA come from the germline V gene. V lost 3 bases and J 0 bases, leaving 11 bases between the germline ends. This CDR3 region has 15 residues. The CDR3 bases are TGTGCCAGCAGCTTTTCCCCCGGTCCTAACTATGGCTACACCTTC. Translated: CASSFSPGPNYGYTF.

The chain couples TRBV9 to TRBJ1-1; 7 bases align to TRBD1. V dropped 1 base and J dropped 4; count of bases not matched to a gene: 7. Germline CDR1 is SGDLS and CDR2 is YYNGEE. The CDR3 has 15 residues. CDR3 in amino acids: CASSVTGDGVTEAFF. In DNA, the CDR3 is TGTGCCAGCAGCGTAACAGGGGACGGGGTCACTGAAGCTTTCTTT.

The chain's CDR3 is CAWGRTSSYNEQFF. In nucleotides, the CDR3 is TGTGCCTGGGGCAGGACTAGCTCCTACAATGAGCAGTTCTTC. The J gene is TRBJ2-1, the V gene TRBV30, with 7 positions matching TRBD2. Germline CDR1 reads GTSNPN; CDR2 reads SVGIG (reference sequence). The CDR3 length is 14 residues. The V gene end was trimmed by 5 bases and the J gene end by 0 bases; junction bases not matched to a gene: 4.

The CDR3 region has the DNA TGTGCCAGCAGCGTAGGAGGGGGGGGCACAGATACGCAGTATTTT. Encoded protein: CASSVGGGGTDTQYF. This chain connects TRBV9 to TRBJ2-3; tentative D call: TRBD2 (7 bases). This CDR3 region has 15 residues. Germline CDR1 SGDLS, CDR2 YYNGEE. V was clipped by 0 bases and J by 1 base, with 9 bases between them.

In regard to this clone: The sample carries other DNA sequences with the same CDR3. The gene calls are TRBV15 and TRBJ1-2, with TRBD1 matching over 10 bases. In germline, CDR1 is LNHNV, CDR2 YYDKDF (reference sequence). The V gene end was trimmed by 3 bases and the J gene end by 8 bases; junction bases not matched to a gene: 12. The CDR3 runs 16 residues. The CDR3 DNA follows: TGTGCCACCAGCAGTCCCGGGACAGGGGCCCGGGGCGGCTACACCTTC. As protein: CATSSPGTGARGGYTF. Together with reference TRBV15 and TRBJ1-2, the CDR3 gives the full variable domain: DAMVIQNPRYQVTQFGKPVTLSCSQTLNHNVMYWYQQKSSQAPKLLFHYYDKDFNNEADTPDNFQSRRPNTSFCFLDIRSPGLGDTAMYLCATSSPGTGARGGYTFGSGTRLTVV.

This chain joins TRBV25-1 and TRBJ1-6; TRBD1 matches 7 bases. This CDR3 is built from 14 residues. The germline V gene has CDR1 MGHDK and CDR2 SYGVNS. V shed 3 bases, J shed 8 bases, and the junction held 4 bases outside the gene matches. The chain's CDR3 is CASSEGTAYSPLHF. CDR3 DNA: TGTGCCAGCAGTGAGGGGACAGCCTATTCACCCCTCCACTTT. The variable domain in full, completed from reference TRBV25-1 and TRBJ1-6, reads EADIYQTPRYLVIGTGKKITLECSQTMGHDKMYWYQQDPGMELHLIHYSYGVNSTEKGDLSSESTVSRIRTEHFPLTLESARPSHTSQYLCASSEGTAYSPLHFGNGTRLTVT.

The V call is TRBV7-2, the J call TRBJ2-7; tentative D call: TRBD2 (5 bases). Germline V gene sequence: CDR1 SGHTA, CDR2 FQGNSA. The CDR3 has 14 amino acids. V gave up 0 bases and J gave up 2 bases, with 8 bases separating them. The DNA for the CDR3 is TGTGCCAGCAGCTTAGCCGGAGGCCCCTACGAGCAGTACTTC. It yields the protein CASSLAGGPYEQYF.

V usage is TRBV2 and J usage is TRBJ1-2; the D gene is possibly TRBD1 (5 bases). The CDR3 covers 13 residues. Germline CDR1 and CDR2: SNHLY and FYNNEI. Trimming removed 5 bases at V and 10 bases at J, with 17 bases between. In nucleotides, the CDR3 is TGTGCCAGCAGTTACAGGAGTCAGTATCACTACACCTTC. It specifies CASSYRSQYHYTF.

The V and J genes are TRBV6-1 and TRBJ1-1, with 9 bases lining up with TRBD1. There are 13 residues in the CDR3. Germline V CDR1 and CDR2: MNHNS, SASEGT. After removal of 4 bases from V and 11 bases from J, the junction contained 8 bases not matched to a gene. The chain's CDR3 is CASSGTGGLRAFF. In DNA form, the CDR3 reads TGTGCCAGCAGTGGCACAGGGGGCCTTCGGGCTTTCTTT.

The chain has TRBV15 and TRBJ1-6; 7 bases are shared with TRBD1. The length of the CDR3 is 16 residues. The J segment lost 6 bases and the V segment lost 3 bases, leaving 8 bases of the junction unmatched. Germline values: CDR1 LNHNV, CDR2 YYDKDF (reference sequence). The DNA for the CDR3 is TGTGCCACCAGCAGCTTTTCGACAGGGCCTAATTCACCCCTCCACTTT. This gives the protein CATSSFSTGPNSPLHF.

The V gene is TRBV7-9, the J gene TRBJ2-5, with TRBD1 matching 7 bases. Germline V gene lookup returns CDR1 SEHNR and CDR2 FQNEAQ (reference sequence). The CDR3 runs 13 residues. Trimming removed 6 bases from V and 1 base from J; junction bases left unmatched: 2. The CDR3 bases are TGTGCCAGCAGTTACAGGGGCCAAGAGACCCAGTACTTC. As protein: CASSYRGQETQYF.

The V gene is TRBV29-1, the J gene TRBJ1-1; 9 positions match TRBD1. This CDR3 comprises 13 residues. Germline V gene data show CDR1 as SQVTM and CDR2 as ANQGSEA. J lost 3 bases, V lost 7 bases, and 6 bases had no gene match. For the CDR3, the DNA is TGCAGCGCTACAGGGGGCAAGGACACTGAAGCTTTCTTT. The encoded protein is CSATGGKDTEAFF.

The J gene is TRBJ1-5, the V gene TRBV5-1, with D tentatively TRBD1 (5 bases). The V end was cut by 1 base, the J end by 5 bases, with 7 bases between. CDR1 is SGHRS, CDR2 YFSETQ, per germline. The CDR3 has 13 amino acids. The CDR3 DNA reads as TGCGCCAGCAGCTTGCAGGGTGATCAGCCCCAGCATTTT. Protein product: CASSLQGDQPQHF.

This chain joins TRBV5-6 and TRBJ1-4, with 9 positions matching TRBD1. Germline V gene lookup returns CDR1 SGHDT and CDR2 YYEEEE. Trimming took 4 bases from V and 7 from J; bases not matched to a gene: 8. The CDR3 contains 15 residues. The CDR3 DNA reads TGTGCCAGCAGCACGGGACAGGGAGGTAGTGAAAAACTGTTTTTT. This encodes CASSTGQGGSEKLFF.

In DNA form, the CDR3 reads TGTGCCAGCAGCCCAACATTACAGGGAAGGGAGACCCAGTACTTC. It encodes CASSPTLQGRETQYF. The V and J genes are TRBV5-8 and TRBJ2-5; a possible D gene is TRBD1 (6 bases). Germline loops: CDR1 SGHTS, CDR2 YDEGEE. The CDR3 extends over 15 amino acids. The germline V and J ends were trimmed by 4 bases and 5 bases, with 18 bases remaining between them.

This clone was recorded only once. The CDR3 spells CASSFSARGASSSYEQYF. The CDR3 DNA sequence: TGTGCCAGCAGTTTCTCAGCTAGGGGCGCGTCGAGCTCCTACGAGCAGTACTTC. This chain connects TRBV27 to TRBJ2-7, with D maybe TRBD1 (5 bases). V lost 3 bases, J lost 0 bases, and 21 bases lay in between. Germline V lookup: CDR1 MNHEY, CDR2 SMNVEV (reference sequence). The CDR3 contains 18 residues.

This clone appeared once. The chain recombines TRBV5-1 with TRBJ2-2; D perhaps matches TRBD1 (6 bases). Between the trimmed V and J ends, which lost 2 bases and 6 bases, there was a span of 14 bases. Germline V gene data show CDR1 as SGHRS and CDR2 as YFSETQ. The CDR3 runs to 15 residues. The CDR3 loop reads CASSFTGKNSGELFF. CDR3 DNA sequence: TGCGCCAGCAGCTTTACAGGGAAAAATTCCGGGGAGCTGTTTTTT.

The chain uses TRBV6-5 and TRBJ2-3; unclear D gene. In germline, CDR1 is MNHEY, CDR2 SVGAGI. The CDR3 is 14 residues long. The V gene lost 0 bases and the J gene lost 2 bases, with 6 bases spanning the gap. This chain's CDR3 is CASSYSTATDTQYF. CDR3 in DNA: TGTGCCAGCAGTTACTCGACTGCCACAGATACGCAGTATTTT.

This rearrangement joins TRBV6-6 to TRBJ1-5; D perhaps matches TRBD1 (5 bases). The ends were cut back, 6 bases at V and 0 bases at J, with 6 bases in the middle. The CDR3 is made up of 13 amino acids. Germline V gives CDR1 MNHNY, CDR2 SVGAGI (reference sequence). Written as DNA, the CDR3 is TGTGCCAGCAGGGACACTAGCAATCAGCCCCAGCATTTT. Its translation: CASRDTSNQPQHF.

The V gene is TRBV29-1, the J gene TRBJ2-5; perhaps TRBD2 as D (5 bases). The CDR3 spans 12 residues. Germline V lookup: CDR1 SQVTM, CDR2 ANQGSEA. The V gene lost 7 bases and the J gene lost 2 bases, with 11 bases spanning the gap. Here the CDR3 DNA reads TGCAGCGCCGACGGCGGGCAAGAGACCCAGTACTTC. Amino acids: CSADGGQETQYF.

V usage is TRBV7-9 and J usage is TRBJ2-1, with 7 bases matching TRBD2. J gave up 0 bases and V 1 base, and 9 bases lay outside the gene matches. Germline assignment: CDR1 SEHNR and CDR2 FQNEAQ (reference sequence). The CDR3 sequence is 18 residues long. The CDR3 spells CASSLGPAGKSSYNEQFF. CDR3 nucleotides: TGTGCCAGCAGCTTAGGACCAGCGGGAAAGAGCTCCTACAATGAGCAGTTCTTC.

The rearrangement uses TRBV11-2 and TRBJ1-1; D not resolved. CDR1 SGHAT and CDR2 FQNNGV come from the germline V gene. V was shortened by 5 bases and J by 4 bases, with 14 bases between the two germline ends. The CDR3 length is 14 residues. The CDR3 loop is CASSAYRVVTEAFF. The CDR3 region has the DNA TGTGCCAGCAGCGCATATCGGGTGGTCACTGAAGCTTTCTTT.

This clone was recorded only once. V and J are TRBV7-2 and TRBJ2-3; TRBD2 might be the D (5 bases). The CDR3 is made up of 14 amino acids. The V gene lost 1 base and the J gene lost 6 bases, with 11 bases spanning the gap. Per germline, CDR1 SGHTA and CDR2 FQGNSA. CDR3 in DNA: TGTGCCAGCAGCTTAGTAGGCGGGCTGGATACGCAGTATTTT. Translation gives CASSLVGGLDTQYF.

A word on this clone: This same CDR3 is encoded by further DNA sequences in the sample. This sequence joins TRBV19 and TRBJ2-7; TRBD2 might be the D (6 bases). Germline V lookup: CDR1 LNHDA, CDR2 SQIVND (reference sequence). The CDR3 has 15 residues. Trimming took off 1 base at V and 1 base at J, with 11 bases between the two ends. The CDR3 sequence: CASSIGQGGSYEQYF. For the CDR3, the DNA is TGTGCCAGTAGTATAGGGCAGGGAGGATCCTACGAGCAGTACTTC.

The V and J genes are TRBV29-1 and TRBJ2-7; TRBD2 might be the D (6 bases). Per the germline V gene, CDR1 is SQVTM and CDR2 is ANQGSEA. The CDR3 runs to 15 residues. Trimming took 2 bases from V and 5 from J, leaving 19 bases between them. In DNA form, the CDR3 reads TGCAGCGTTGAACGGCGTGAAGCGGGTAGGAACGAGCAGTACTTC. Translated: CSVERREAGRNEQYF.

The rearrangement joins TRBV7-6 to TRBJ2-7; D gene unclear. V lost 5 bases to trimming and J lost 4 bases, with 9 bases between them. Per the germline V gene, CDR1 is SGHVS and CDR2 is FNYEAQ. The CDR3 runs to 12 residues. The CDR3: CASSDDIYEQYF. The DNA of the CDR3 is TGTGCCAGCAGCGACGACATTTACGAGCAGTACTTC.

V is TRBV5-1 and J is TRBJ2-5; 7 nucleotides match TRBD1. The V gene's germline CDR1 is SGHRS and CDR2 YFSETQ. Losses at the gene ends were 7 bases for V and 1 base for J; bases not matched to a gene: 10. The CDR3 loop spans 15 amino acids. The CDR3 bases are TGCGCCAGCGCCGGGTCAGGGGGAATCCAAGAGACCCAGTACTTC. As protein: CASAGSGGIQETQYF.

The CDR3 bases are TGTGCCAGCAGCCAAGGGGAGGGGACAGGGGTTTCTGGGGCCAACGTCCTGACTTTC. Protein sequence: CASSQGEGTGVSGANVLTF. V usage is TRBV4-2 and J usage is TRBJ2-6, with TRBD1 matching 10 bases. The CDR3 runs to 19 residues. Germline V gene sequence: CDR1 LGHNA, CDR2 YNFKEQ. Trimming at V came to 1 base and at J to 1 base, leaving 7 bases not matched to a gene.

This chain uses TRBV19 with TRBJ2-7, with D maybe TRBD2 (6 bases). Germline lookup yields CDR1 LNHDA and CDR2 SQIVND (reference sequence). This CDR3 is built from 13 residues. V was cut by 9 bases and J by 3 bases, with 15 bases left in between. CDR3 nucleotides: TGTGCCAGCCGGCCCTCCGGGGGCTACGAGCAGTACTTC. Amino acid sequence: CASRPSGGYEQYF.

This clone was observed a handful of times. CDR3 nucleotide sequence: TGTGCCAGCAAACTAGGAGGGACCGGGGAGCTGTTTTTT. This sequence encodes CASKLGGTGELFF. This sequence joins TRBV6-5 and TRBJ2-2, with D perhaps matching TRBD2 (6 bases). The germline CDR1 and CDR2 sequences are MNHEY and SVGAGI. Trimming stripped 7 bases from V and 5 bases from J, with 11 bases between. The CDR3 runs to 13 residues.

V is TRBV2 and J is TRBJ2-3; D remains ambiguous. CDR1 is SNHLY and CDR2 is FYNNEI in the germline V gene. V shed 4 bases and J shed 4 bases, with 6 bases lying between them. This CDR3 is 12 amino acids long. The CDR3, as DNA: TGTGCCAGCAGTGGCCAGGCAGATACGCAGTATTTT. Protein product: CASSGQADTQYF.